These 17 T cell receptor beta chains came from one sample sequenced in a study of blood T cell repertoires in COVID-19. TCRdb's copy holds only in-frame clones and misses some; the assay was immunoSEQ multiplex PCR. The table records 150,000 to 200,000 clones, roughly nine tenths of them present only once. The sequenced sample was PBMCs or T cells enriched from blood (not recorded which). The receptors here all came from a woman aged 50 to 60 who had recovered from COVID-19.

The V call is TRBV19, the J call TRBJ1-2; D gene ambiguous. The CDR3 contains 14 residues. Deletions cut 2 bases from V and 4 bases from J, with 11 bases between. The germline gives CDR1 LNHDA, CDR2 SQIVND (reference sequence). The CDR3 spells CASSIFGQTYGYTF. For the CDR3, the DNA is TGTGCCAGTAGTATATTTGGGCAGACCTATGGCTACACCTTC.

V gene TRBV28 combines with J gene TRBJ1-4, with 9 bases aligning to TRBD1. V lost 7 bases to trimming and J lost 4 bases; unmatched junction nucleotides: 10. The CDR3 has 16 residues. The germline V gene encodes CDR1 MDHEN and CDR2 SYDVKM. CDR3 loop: CASTPGTGNGNEKLFF. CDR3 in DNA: TGTGCCAGCACGCCTGGGACAGGGAATGGTAATGAAAAACTGTTTTTT.

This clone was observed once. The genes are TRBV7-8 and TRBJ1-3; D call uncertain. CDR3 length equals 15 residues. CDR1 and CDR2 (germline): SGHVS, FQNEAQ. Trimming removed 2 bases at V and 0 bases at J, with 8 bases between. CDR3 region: CASSLSPFSGNTIYF. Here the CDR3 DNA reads TGTGCCAGCAGCTTATCCCCGTTCTCTGGAAACACCATATATTTT.

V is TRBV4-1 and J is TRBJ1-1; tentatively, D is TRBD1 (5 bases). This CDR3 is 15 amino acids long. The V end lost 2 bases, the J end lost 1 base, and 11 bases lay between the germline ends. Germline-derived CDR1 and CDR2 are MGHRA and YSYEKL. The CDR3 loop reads CASSQRPRENTEAFF. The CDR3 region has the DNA TGCGCCAGCAGCCAAAGACCCAGGGAGAACACTGAAGCTTTCTTT.

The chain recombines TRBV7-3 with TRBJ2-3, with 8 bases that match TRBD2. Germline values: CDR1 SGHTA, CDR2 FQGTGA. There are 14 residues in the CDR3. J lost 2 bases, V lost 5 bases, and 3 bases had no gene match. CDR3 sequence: CASSPGLVTDTQYF. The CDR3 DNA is TGTGCCAGCAGCCCGGGACTAGTCACAGATACGCAGTATTTT.

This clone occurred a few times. CDR3 residues: CASRSAGVNEQFF. In DNA form, the CDR3 reads TGTGCCAGCAGGTCAGCGGGGGTCAATGAGCAGTTCTTC. V gene TRBV3-1 (or the pseudogene TRBV3-2) combines with J gene TRBJ2-1, with 8 nucleotides matching TRBD2. Germline loops: CDR1 LGHDT, CDR2 YNNKEL (reference sequence). Trimming at V came to 6 bases and at J to 6 bases, leaving 4 bases not matched to a gene. The CDR3 extends over 13 amino acids.

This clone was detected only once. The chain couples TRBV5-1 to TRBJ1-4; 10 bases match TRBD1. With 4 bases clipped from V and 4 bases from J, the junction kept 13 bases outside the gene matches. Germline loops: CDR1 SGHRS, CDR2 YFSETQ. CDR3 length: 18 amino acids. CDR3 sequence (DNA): TGCGCCAGCAGCGCGAAGCCTCCGGGACAGGGGTTTAATGAAAAACTGTTTTTT. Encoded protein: CASSAKPPGQGFNEKLFF.

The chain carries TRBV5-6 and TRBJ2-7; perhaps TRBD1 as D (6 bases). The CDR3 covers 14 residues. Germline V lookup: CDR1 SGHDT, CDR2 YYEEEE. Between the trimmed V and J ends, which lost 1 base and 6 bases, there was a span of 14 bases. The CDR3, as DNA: TGTGCCAGCAGCTTGTATCCGGACAGAGGCGAGCAGTACTTC. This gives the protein CASSLYPDRGEQYF.

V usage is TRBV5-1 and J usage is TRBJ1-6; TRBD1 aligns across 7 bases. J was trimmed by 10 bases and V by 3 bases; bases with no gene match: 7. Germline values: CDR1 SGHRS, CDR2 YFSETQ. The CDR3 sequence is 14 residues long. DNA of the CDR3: TGCGCCAGCAGCTATGGGACAGTCGACTCACCCCTCCACTTT. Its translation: CASSYGTVDSPLHF.

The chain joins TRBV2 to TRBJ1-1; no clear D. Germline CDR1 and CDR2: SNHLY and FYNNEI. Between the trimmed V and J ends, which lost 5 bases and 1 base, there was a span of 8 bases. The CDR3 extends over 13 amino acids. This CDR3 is CASSKTSNTEAFF. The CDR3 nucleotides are TGTGCCAGCAGTAAGACTTCGAACACTGAAGCTTTCTTT. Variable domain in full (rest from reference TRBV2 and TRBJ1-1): EPEVTQTPSHQVTQMGQEVILRCVPISNHLYFYWYRQILGQKVEFLVSFYNNEISEKSEIFDDQFSVERPDGSNFTLKIRSTKLEDSAMYFCASSKTSNTEAFFGQGTRLTVV.

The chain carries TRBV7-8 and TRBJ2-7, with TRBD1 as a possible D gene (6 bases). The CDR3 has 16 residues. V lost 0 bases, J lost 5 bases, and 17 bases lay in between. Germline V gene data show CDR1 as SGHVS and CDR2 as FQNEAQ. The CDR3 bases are TGTGCCAGCAGCTTAGCGCTTCAACCCCGGACAGACGAGCAGTACTTC. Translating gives CASSLALQPRTDEQYF.

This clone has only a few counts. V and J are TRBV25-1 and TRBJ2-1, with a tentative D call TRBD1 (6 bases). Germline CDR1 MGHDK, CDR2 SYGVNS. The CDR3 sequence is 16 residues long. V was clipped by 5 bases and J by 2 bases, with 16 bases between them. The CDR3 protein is CASSTPEQGPYNEQFF. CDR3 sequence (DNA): TGTGCCAGCAGTACCCCCGAACAGGGCCCCTACAATGAGCAGTTCTTC.

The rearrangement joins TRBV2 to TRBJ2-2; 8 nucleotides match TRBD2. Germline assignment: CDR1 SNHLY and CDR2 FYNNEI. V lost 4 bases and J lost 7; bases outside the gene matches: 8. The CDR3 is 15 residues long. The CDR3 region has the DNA TGTGCCAGCAGTGGTCAGCGGGAGCGCAGCGGGGAGCTGTTTTTT. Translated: CASSGQRERSGELFF. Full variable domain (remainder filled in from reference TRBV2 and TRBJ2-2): EPEVTQTPSHQVTQMGQEVILRCVPISNHLYFYWYRQILGQKVEFLVSFYNNEISEKSEIFDDQFSVERPDGSNFTLKIRSTKLEDSAMYFCASSGQRERSGELFFGEGSRLTVL.

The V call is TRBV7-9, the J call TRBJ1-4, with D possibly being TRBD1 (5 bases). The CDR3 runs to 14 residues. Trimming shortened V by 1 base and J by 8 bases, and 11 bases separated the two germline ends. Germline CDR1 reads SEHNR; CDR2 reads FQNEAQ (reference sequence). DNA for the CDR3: TGTGCCAGCAGCTTAGGGACCGCAGGGGAAAAACTGTTTTTT. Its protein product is CASSLGTAGEKLFF.

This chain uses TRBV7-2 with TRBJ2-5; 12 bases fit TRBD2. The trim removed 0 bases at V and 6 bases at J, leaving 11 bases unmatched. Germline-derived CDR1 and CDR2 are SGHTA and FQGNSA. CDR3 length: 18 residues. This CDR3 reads CASSLAAQTSGSRQTQYF. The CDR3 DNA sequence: TGTGCCAGCAGCTTAGCAGCCCAGACTAGCGGGAGCCGACAGACCCAGTACTTC.

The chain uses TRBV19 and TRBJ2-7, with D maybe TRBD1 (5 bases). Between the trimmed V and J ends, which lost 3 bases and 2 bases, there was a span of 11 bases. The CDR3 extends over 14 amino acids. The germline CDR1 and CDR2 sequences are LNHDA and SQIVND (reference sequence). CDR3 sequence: CASSIADMTYEQYF. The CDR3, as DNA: TGTGCCAGTAGTATCGCGGACATGACCTACGAGCAGTACTTC. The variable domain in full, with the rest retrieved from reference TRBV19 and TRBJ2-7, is DGGITQSPKYLFRKEGQNVTLSCEQNLNHDAMYWYRQDPGQGLRLIYYSQIVNDFQKGDIAEGYSVSREKKESFPLTVTSAQKNPTAFYLCASSIADMTYEQYFGPGTRLTVT.

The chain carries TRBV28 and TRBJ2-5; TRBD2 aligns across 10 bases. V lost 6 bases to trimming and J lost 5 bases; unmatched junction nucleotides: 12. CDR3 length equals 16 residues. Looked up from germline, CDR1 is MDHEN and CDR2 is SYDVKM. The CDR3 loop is CASSNPVAGGRETQYF. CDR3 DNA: TGTGCCAGCAGCAATCCTGTAGCGGGAGGTAGGGAGACCCAGTACTTC.